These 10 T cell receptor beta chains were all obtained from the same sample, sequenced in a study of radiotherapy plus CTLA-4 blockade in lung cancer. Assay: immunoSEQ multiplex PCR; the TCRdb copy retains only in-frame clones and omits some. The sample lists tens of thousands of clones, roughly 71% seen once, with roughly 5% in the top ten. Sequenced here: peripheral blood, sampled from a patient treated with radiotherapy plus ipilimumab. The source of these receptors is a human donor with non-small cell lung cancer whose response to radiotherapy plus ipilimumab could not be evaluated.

The CDR3: CASREGAGETQYF. The CDR3 DNA is TGTGCCAGCAGGGAGGGGGCCGGGGAGACCCAGTACTTC. The genes are TRBV27 and TRBJ2-5; D perhaps matches TRBD1 (7 bases). The CDR3 extends over 13 amino acids. Germline V lookup: CDR1 MNHEY, CDR2 SMNVEV (reference sequence). The V end lost 6 bases, the J end lost 5 bases, and 13 bases lay between the germline ends.

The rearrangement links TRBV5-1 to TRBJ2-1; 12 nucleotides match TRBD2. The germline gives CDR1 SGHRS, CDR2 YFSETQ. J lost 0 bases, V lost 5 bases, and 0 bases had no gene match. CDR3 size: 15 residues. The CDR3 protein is CASRLAGGSYNEQFF. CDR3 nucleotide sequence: TGCGCCAGCAGACTAGCGGGAGGCTCCTACAATGAGCAGTTCTTC.

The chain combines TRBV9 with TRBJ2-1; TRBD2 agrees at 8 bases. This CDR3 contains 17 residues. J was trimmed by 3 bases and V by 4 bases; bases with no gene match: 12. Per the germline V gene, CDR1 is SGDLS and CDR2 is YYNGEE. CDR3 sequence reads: CASSPRTGGSYYNEQFF. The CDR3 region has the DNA TGTGCCAGCAGCCCTCGTACGGGAGGGTCCTACTACAATGAGCAGTTCTTC.

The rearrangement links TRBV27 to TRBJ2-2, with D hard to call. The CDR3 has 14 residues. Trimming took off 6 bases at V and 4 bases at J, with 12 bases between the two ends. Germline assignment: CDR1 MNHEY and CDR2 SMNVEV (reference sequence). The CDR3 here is CASRTELRTGELFF. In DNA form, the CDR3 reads TGTGCCAGCAGGACTGAGTTGCGCACCGGGGAGCTGTTTTTT.

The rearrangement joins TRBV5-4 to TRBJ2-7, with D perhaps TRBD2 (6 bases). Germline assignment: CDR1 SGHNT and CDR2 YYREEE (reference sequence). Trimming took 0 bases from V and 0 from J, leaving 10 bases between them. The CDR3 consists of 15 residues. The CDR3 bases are TGTGCCAGCAGCTTGGGGCCTAGCGACTCCTACGAGCAGTACTTC. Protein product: CASSLGPSDSYEQYF. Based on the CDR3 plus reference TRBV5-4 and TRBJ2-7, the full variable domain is ETGVTQSPTHLIKTRGQQVTLRCSSQSGHNTVSWYQQALGQGPQFIFQYYREEENGRGNFPPRFSGLQFPNYSSELNVNALELDDSALYLCASSLGPSDSYEQYFGPGTRLTVT.

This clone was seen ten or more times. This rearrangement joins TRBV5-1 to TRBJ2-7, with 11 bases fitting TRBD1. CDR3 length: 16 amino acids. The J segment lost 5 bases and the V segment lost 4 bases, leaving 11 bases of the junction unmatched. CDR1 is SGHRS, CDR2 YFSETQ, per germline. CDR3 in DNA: TGCGCCAGCAGCCAAGAAGCCGGGACAGGGGGAAACGAGCAGTACTTC. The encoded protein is CASSQEAGTGGNEQYF. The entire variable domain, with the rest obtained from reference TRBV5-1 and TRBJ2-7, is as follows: KAGVTQTPRYLIKTRGQQVTLSCSPISGHRSVSWYQQTPGQGLQFLFEYFSETQRNKGNFPGRFSGRQFSNSRSEMNVSTLELGDSALYLCASSQEAGTGGNEQYFGPGTRLTVT.

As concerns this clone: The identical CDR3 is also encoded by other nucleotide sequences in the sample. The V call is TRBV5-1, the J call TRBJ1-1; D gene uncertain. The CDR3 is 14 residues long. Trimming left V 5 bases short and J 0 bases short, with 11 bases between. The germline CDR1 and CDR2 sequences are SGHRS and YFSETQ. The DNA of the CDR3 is TGCGCCAGCAGTGCCGGAGTTTTGAACACTGAAGCTTTCTTT. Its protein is CASSAGVLNTEAFF.

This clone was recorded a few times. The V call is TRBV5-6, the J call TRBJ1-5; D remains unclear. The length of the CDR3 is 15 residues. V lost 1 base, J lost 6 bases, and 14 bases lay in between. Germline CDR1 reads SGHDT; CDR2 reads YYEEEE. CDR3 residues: CASSLSGDWSQPQHF. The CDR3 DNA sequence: TGTGCCAGCAGCTTGTCTGGCGATTGGAGTCAGCCCCAGCATTTT.

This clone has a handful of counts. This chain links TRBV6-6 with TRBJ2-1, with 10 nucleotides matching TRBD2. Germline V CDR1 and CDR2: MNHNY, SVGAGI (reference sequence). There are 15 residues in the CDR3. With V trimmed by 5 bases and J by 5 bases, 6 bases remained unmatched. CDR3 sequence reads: CASSNRLAGHNEQFF. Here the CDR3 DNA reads TGTGCCAGCAGTAACCGACTAGCGGGCCACAATGAGCAGTTCTTC.

CDR3 DNA sequence: TGCGCCAGCAGCTTAACAGGGCCAGAGGTTGGCTACACCTTC. Translating it yields CASSLTGPEVGYTF. The V gene is TRBV5-1, the J gene TRBJ1-2; D may be TRBD1 (6 bases). Trimming removed 2 bases at V and 7 bases at J, with 15 bases between. CDR3 length: 14 amino acids. Per the germline V gene, CDR1 is SGHRS and CDR2 is YFSETQ.